This TCR beta chain was sequenced during a study of beta chain features in type 1 diabetes. Study-level points and caveats: HLA influence on TCRB rearrangement stayed unresolved here. Patients showed naive, central memory and Treg TCRB repertoires that appeared more similar than those of healthy donors.

Populations obtained by sorting all exceeded 95% purity. The authors reverse transcribed all of the isolated RNA, so sequencing captured expressed TCRB transcripts. Approximately 3.5 million reads, on average, came from each naive, central memory and regulatory T cell sample. Libraries were prepared by immunoSEQ multiplex PCR; TCRdb keeps only in-frame clonotypes and omits some of them. The table lists about 9,400 clones, approximately 78% of them singletons, with roughly 1.5% in the top ten. Of note for this clone: Its antigen is not known.

The material sequenced was Tregs from blood. This receptor was obtained from a woman aged 18-35 years in good health.

CDR3 sequence: CAISEPASGIGNEQFF. The CDR3 coding sequence is TGTGCCATCAGTGAGCCGGCTAGCGGGATAGGCAATGAGCAGTTCTTC. The chain joins TRBV10-3 to TRBJ2-1; 9 bases match TRBD2. Losses at the gene ends were 2 bases for V and 6 bases for J; bases not matched to a gene: 8. The germline gives CDR1 ENHRY, CDR2 SYGVKD. The CDR3 consists of 16 residues.